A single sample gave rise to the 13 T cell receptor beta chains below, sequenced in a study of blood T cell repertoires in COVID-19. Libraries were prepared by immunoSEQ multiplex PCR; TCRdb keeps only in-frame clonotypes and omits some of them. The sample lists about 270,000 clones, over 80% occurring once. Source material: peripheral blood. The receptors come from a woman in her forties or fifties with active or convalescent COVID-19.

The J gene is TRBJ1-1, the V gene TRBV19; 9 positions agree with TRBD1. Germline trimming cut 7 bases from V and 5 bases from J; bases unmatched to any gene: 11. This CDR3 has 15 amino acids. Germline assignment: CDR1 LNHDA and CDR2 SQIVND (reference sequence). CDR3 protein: CASTLDRGAWTEAFF. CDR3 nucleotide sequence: TGTGCCAGTACCTTGGACAGGGGCGCGTGGACTGAAGCTTTCTTT.

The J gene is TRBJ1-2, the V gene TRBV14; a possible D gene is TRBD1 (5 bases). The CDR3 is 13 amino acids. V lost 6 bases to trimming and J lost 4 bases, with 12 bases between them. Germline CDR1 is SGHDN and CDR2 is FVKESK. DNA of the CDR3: TGTGCCAGCAGGGGTGCGGGACCCTATGGCTACACCTTC. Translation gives CASRGAGPYGYTF.

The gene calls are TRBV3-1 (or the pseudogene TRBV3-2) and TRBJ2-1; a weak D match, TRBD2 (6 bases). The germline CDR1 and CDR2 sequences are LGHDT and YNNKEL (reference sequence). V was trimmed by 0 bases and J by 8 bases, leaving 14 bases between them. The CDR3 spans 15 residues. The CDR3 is CASSQDPGTFYEQFF. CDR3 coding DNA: TGTGCCAGCAGCCAAGATCCCGGGACTTTTTATGAGCAGTTCTTC.

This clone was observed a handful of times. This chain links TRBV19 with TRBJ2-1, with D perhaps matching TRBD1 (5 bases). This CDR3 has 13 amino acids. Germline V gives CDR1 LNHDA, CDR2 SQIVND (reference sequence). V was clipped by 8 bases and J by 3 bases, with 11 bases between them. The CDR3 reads CASGDRIYNEQFF. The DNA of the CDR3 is TGTGCCAGTGGAGACAGAATCTACAATGAGCAGTTCTTC.

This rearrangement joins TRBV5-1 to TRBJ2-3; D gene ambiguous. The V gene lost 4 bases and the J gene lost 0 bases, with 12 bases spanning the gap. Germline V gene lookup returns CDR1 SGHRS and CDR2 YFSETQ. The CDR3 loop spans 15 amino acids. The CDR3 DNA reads TGCGCCAGCAGCCACCGAGGATCTAGCACAGATACGCAGTATTTT. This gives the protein CASSHRGSSTDTQYF.

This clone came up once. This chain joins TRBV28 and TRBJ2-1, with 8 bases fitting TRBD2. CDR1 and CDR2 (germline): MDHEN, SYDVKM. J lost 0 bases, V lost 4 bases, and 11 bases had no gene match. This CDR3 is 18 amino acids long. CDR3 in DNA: TGTGCCAGCAGTTCTCTTGGGGGAAGCGGGAGCTCCTACAATGAGCAGTTCTTC. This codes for CASSSLGGSGSSYNEQFF. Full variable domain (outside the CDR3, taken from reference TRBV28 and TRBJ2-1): DVKVTQSSRYLVKRTGEKVFLECVQDMDHENMFWYRQDPGLGLRLIYFSYDVKMKEKGDIPEGYSVSREKKERFSLILESASTNQTSMYLCASSSLGGSGSSYNEQFFGPGTRLTVL.

DNA of the CDR3: TGTGCCAGCAGCTTACAGGGATTTGGCTACACCTTC. The encoded protein is CASSLQGFGYTF. The chain has TRBV11-2 and TRBJ1-2, with D perhaps TRBD1 (5 bases). With 2 bases removed from V and 7 bases from J, the gap between germline ends came to 8 bases. The CDR3 contains 12 residues. Germline-derived CDR1 and CDR2 are SGHAT and FQNNGV.

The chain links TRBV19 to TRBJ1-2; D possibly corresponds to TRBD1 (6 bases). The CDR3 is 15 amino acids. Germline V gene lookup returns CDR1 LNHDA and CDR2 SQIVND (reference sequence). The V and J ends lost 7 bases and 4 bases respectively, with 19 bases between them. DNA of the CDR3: TGTGCCAGTACTTACAGGGAAAAGTGGTTCTATGGCTACACCTTC. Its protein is CASTYREKWFYGYTF.

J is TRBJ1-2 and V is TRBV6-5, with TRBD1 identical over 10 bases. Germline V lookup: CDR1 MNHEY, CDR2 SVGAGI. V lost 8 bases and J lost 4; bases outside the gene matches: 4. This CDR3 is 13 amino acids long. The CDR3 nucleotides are TGTGCCAGCGGACAGGGGGGGGGCTATGGCTACACCTTC. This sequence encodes CASGQGGGYGYTF.

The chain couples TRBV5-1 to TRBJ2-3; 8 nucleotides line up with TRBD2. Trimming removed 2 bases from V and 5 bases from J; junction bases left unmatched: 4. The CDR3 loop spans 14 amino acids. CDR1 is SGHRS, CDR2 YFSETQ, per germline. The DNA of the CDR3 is TGCGCCAGCAGCTTCACTAGCGGTGTAGATACGCAGTATTTT. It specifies CASSFTSGVDTQYF.

In DNA, the CDR3 is TGCGCCAGCAGCTTGGTAGGGGTGGTTGAGACCCAGTACTTC. Protein product: CASSLVGVVETQYF. The chain couples TRBV5-1 to TRBJ2-5, with D possibly matching TRBD1 (5 bases). V was cut by 0 bases and J by 5 bases, with 11 bases left in between. Germline loops: CDR1 SGHRS, CDR2 YFSETQ. The CDR3 has 14 residues.

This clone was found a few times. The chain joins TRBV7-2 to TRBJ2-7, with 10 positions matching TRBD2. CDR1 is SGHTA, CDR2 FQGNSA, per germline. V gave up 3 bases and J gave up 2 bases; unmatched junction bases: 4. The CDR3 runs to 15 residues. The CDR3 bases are TGTGCCAGCAGCTTGCTAGCGGGAGCCCCCTACGAGCAGTACTTC. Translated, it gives CASSLLAGAPYEQYF. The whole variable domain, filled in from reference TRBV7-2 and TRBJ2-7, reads GAGVSQSPSNKVTEKGKDVELRCDPISGHTALYWYRQSLGQGLEFLIYFQGNSAPDKSGLPSDRFSAERTGGSVSTLTIQRTQQEDSAVYLCASSLLAGAPYEQYFGPGTRLTVT.

CDR3 nucleotide sequence: TGCGCCAGCCCCGGGGCGCAGGAGGGCGAGCAGTACTTC. This sequence encodes CASPGAQEGEQYF. The V gene is TRBV10-1, the J gene TRBJ2-7; D may be TRBD2 (6 bases). The germline V gene has CDR1 WNHNN and CDR2 SYGVQD (reference sequence). V was trimmed by 8 bases and J by 6 bases, leaving 17 bases between them. The CDR3 spans 13 residues.